This is a list of T cell receptor beta chains from one sample in a study of shared clonotypes between healthy human individuals. The data were produced by immunoSEQ multiplex PCR, yet TCRdb's version contains in-frame clones alone and is incomplete. Among about 2.4 million clones listed, 85% to 95% were seen once. Sequencing was carried out using naive CD4+ T cells sorted from blood. The receptors derive from a young man in good health. Both conserved end residues are part of each CDR3. D genes are given only for firm matches. A clone size is listed for some rows: how often the clone was seen (once, few, many), or a class if it is expanded.

d_gene	abundance	len	v_gene	j_gene	CDR3aa	CDR3nt
TRBD2	NA	19	TRBV7-2	TRBJ2-7	CASSLALTPTSGRAYEQYF	TGTGCCAGCAGCTTAGCCCTGACACCGACTAGCGGGAGGGCCTACGAGCAGTACTTC
TRBD1	NA	15	TRBV10-3	TRBJ1-5	CAISESMAGGGPQHF	TGTGCCATCAGTGAGTCGATGGCAGGGGGTGGGCCCCAGCATTTT
NA	once	15	TRBV5-1	TRBJ1-5	CASSLEGGPNQPQHF	TGCGCCAGCAGCTTGGAAGGCGGACCTAATCAGCCCCAGCATTTT
TRBD2	NA	16	TRBV10-2	TRBJ2-1	CASTRGLAGGDNEQFF	TGCGCCAGCACCCGCGGACTAGCGGGCGGGGACAATGAGCAGTTCTTC
TRBD2	NA	15	TRBV6-5	TRBJ2-5	CASSGPGRGVETQYF	TGTGCCAGCAGTGGTCCGGGACGGGGGGTTGAGACCCAGTACTTC
NA	NA	12	TRBV5-8	TRBJ2-5	CASSSVRETQYF	TGTGCCAGCAGCTCGGTGAGGGAGACCCAGTACTTC
NA	once	12	TRBV5-1	TRBJ2-6	CASGDGANVLTF	TGCGCCAGTGGGGATGGGGCCAACGTCCTGACTTTC
NA	NA	14	TRBV5-4	TRBJ1-2	CASSLSRSNYGYTF	TGTGCCAGCAGCTTGAGCAGATCTAACTATGGCTACACCTTC
TRBD1	NA	11	TRBV6-1	TRBJ2-1	CASSIRDRPFF	TGTGCCAGCAGTATTAGGGACAGGCCGTTCTTC
TRBD1	NA	15	TRBV2	TRBJ1-2	CASSESHRGAGGYTF	TGTGCCAGCAGTGAATCCCACAGGGGGGCAGGCGGCTACACCTTC
NA	NA	14	TRBV6-4	TRBJ2-7	CASRPEGAQDEQYF	TGTGCCAGCAGACCGGAGGGGGCTCAGGACGAGCAGTACTTC
NA	few	12	TRBV7-9	TRBJ1-6	CASSLGQGMAHF	TGTGCCAGCAGCTTAGGGCAGGGGATGGCCCACTTT
NA	NA	16	TRBV7-2	TRBJ1-3	CASSQPPRASGNTIYF	TGTGCCAGCAGCCAACCACCGAGGGCCTCTGGAAACACCATATATTTT
TRBD1	NA	16	TRBV5-5	TRBJ1-2	CASSLEGSGGGYGYTF	TGTGCCAGCAGCTTGGAGGGCTCAGGGGGTGGCTATGGCTACACCTTC
NA	NA	15	TRBV5-6	TRBJ1-3	CASNNRALSGNTIYF	TGTGCCAGCAACAACAGGGCCCTCTCTGGAAACACCATATATTTT
TRBD2	NA	16	TRBV19	TRBJ2-2	CASSIKLAGYAGELFF	TGTGCCAGTAGTATTAAACTAGCGGGATACGCCGGGGAGCTGTTTTTT
NA	NA	15	TRBV6-1	TRBJ1-1	CASNSGGLGDTEAFF	TGTGCCAGCAATTCGGGGGGCTTAGGGGACACTGAAGCTTTCTTT
TRBD2	NA	17	TRBV10-3	TRBJ2-7	CATRVGTSGISAYEQYF	TGTGCCACCCGAGTGGGGACTAGCGGGATTTCAGCCTACGAGCAGTACTTC
NA	NA	13	TRBV10-3	TRBJ1-6	CAISADLLAPLHF	TGTGCCATCAGCGCCGATCTACTCGCACCCCTCCACTTT
NA	NA	16	TRBV10-3	TRBJ2-3	CAISESRRGSTDTQYF	TGTGCCATCAGTGAGTCGAGGCGGGGTAGCACAGATACGCAGTATTTT
NA	NA	16	TRBV2	TRBJ2-2	CASSSGTGANTGELFF	TGTGCCAGCAGCTCCGGGACGGGAGCGAACACCGGGGAGCTGTTTTTT
TRBD1	NA	14	TRBV5-1	TRBJ2-3	CASSLETGTDTQYF	TGCGCCAGCAGCTTGGAGACAGGGACAGATACGCAGTATTTT
NA	few	14	TRBV7-2	TRBJ1-5	CASSLVPMGQPQHF	TGTGCCAGCAGCTTAGTTCCGATGGGTCAGCCCCAGCATTTT
NA	NA	13	TRBV30	TRBJ2-3	CAWSAPAASYQYF	TGTGCCTGGAGTGCGCCCGCGGCCTCCTACCAGTATTTT
NA	NA	15	TRBV5-4	TRBJ2-4	CASSWRSGTGDIQYF	TGTGCCAGCAGCTGGAGGTCCGGGACGGGCGACATTCAGTACTTC